These T cell receptor beta chains were read from a single sample in a study of CD8+CD57+ T cells in acquired aplastic anemia. TCRdb reprocessed the reads via MiXCR and lists one record per CDR3 protein. The data show around 180,000 distinct CDR3 sequences, with 45% to 60% seen just once and over 10% held by the top ten. Material for sequencing was sorted CD4+, CD8+, or CD8+CD57+ T cells (not recorded which) from PBMCs. The source is a human donor with aplastic anemia. The CDR3 runs from the conserved cysteine through the conserved F or W. A D gene is named only where the DNA matches it firmly. Clone size is shown for a subset of rows, as once, few, many or a class of expanded clone.

TRBJ2-2 | TRBV24-1 | once | TRBD2 | TGTGCCACCAGTGTTGGGAGGGGAGTAAGGACCGGGGAGCTGTTTTTT | CATSVGRGVRTGELFF
TRBJ2-3 | TRBV11-2 | many | . | TGTGCCAGCAGCTTTGGGGGGGCGGCAGATACGCAGTATTTT | CASSFGGAADTQYF
TRBJ2-1 | TRBV10-2 | . | TRBD1 | TGCGCCAGCGCAACAGGGGGCCTTCACAATGAGCAGTTCTTC | CASATGGLHNEQFF
TRBJ1-4 | TRBV24-1 | many | . | TGTGCCAGGTACAGGACAACTAATGAAAAACTGTTTTTT | CARYRTTNEKLFF
TRBJ1-1 | TRBV20-1 | . | . | TGCAGTGCTAGAGCTCAGACGAACACTGAAGCTTTCTTT | CSARAQTNTEAFF
TRBJ2-5 | TRBV7-2 | few | TRBD2 | TGTGCCAGCAGAGAAATAGGCGGGGGAGAGACCCAGTACTTC | CASREIGGGETQYF
TRBJ2-5 | TRBV20-1 | few | TRBD2 | TGCAGTGCTAGAGATACCGGGACTACACAAGAGACCCAGTACTTC | CSARDTGTTQETQYF
TRBJ2-5 | TRBV20-1 | . | . | TGCAGTGCTAGGGGTAGCGGAGAGACCCAGTACTTC | CSARGSGETQYF
TRBJ1-1 | TRBV20-1 | . | . | TGCAGTGCCGTAGCGTTGAGGAAGACTGAAGCTTTCTTT | CSAVALRKTEAFF
TRBJ2-3 | TRBV10-3 | . | TRBD2 | TGTGCCATCAGTGGGCCGGCGGCTAGCGGGAGATGGCCAGATACGCAGTATTTT | CAISGPAASGRWPDTQYF
TRBJ2-1 | TRBV20-1 | . | . | TGCAGTGCTAGAGATCTGAGTGGGAGCCGCTCCTACAATGAGCAGTTCTTC | CSARDLSGSRSYNEQFF
TRBJ2-7 | TRBV7-2 | few | . | TGTGCCAGCAGCGTGGACCGCTACGAGCAGTACTTC | CASSVDRYEQYF
TRBJ2-7 | TRBV4-2 | . | . | TGTGCCAGCAGCCCCACGCACTTGGGCAGGGCCTCCTACGAGCAGTACTTC | CASSPTHLGRASYEQYF
TRBJ2-3 | TRBV24-1 | . | . | TGTGCCACCAGTAGTGCGGGCACAGATACGCAGTATTTT | CATSSAGTDTQYF
TRBJ1-4 | TRBV7-9 | many | . | TGTGCCAGCAGCTCCGGACAGAGTCTTAATGAAAAACTGTTTTTT | CASSSGQSLNEKLFF
TRBJ2-5 | TRBV10-3 | . | . | TGTGCCATCAGTGAGTCGAGAGTCGGGGCAGAAAAAGAGGCCCAGTACTTC | CAISESRVGAEKEAQYF
TRBJ2-3 | TRBV20-1 | many | . | TGCAGTGCCAAGAGGGGGGCCCACACAGATACGCAGTATTTT | CSAKRGAHTDTQYF
TRBJ1-5 | TRBV7-9 | . | . | TGTGCCAGCAGTTTATCGGGGGGCCAGCCCCAGCATTTT | CASSLSGGQPQHF
TRBJ2-7 | TRBV5-6 | . | . | TGTGCCAGCAGCCCGGCGGCTAACGAGCAGTACTTC | CASSPAANEQYF
TRBJ2-7 | TRBV12-3/TRBV12-4 | . | TRBD2 | TGTGCCAGCAGCTCTAGCGGGAGTGAGCAGTACTTC | CASSSSGSEQYF
TRBJ1-1 | TRBV20-1 | . | . | TGCAGTGCCAGCAGTGGCGACAGGAACACTGAAGCTTTCTTT | CSASSGDRNTEAFF
TRBJ2-7 | TRBV7-2 | many | . | TGTGCCAGCAGCTTAGGGGGGCGCTACGAGCAGTACTTC | CASSLGGRYEQYF
TRBJ2-3 | TRBV29-1 | . | . | TGCAGCGTTGAAGTCAGGGAGTCTAGCACAGATACGCAGTATTTT | CSVEVRESSTDTQYF
TRBJ2-5 | TRBV10-2 | . | . | TGCGCCAGCAGTGGGACGGCACTGACGGAGACCCAGTACTTC | CASSGTALTETQYF
TRBJ2-7 | TRBV4-1 | . | . | TGCGCCAGCAGCCAAGCAAACAGGGAGTACGAGCAGTACTTC | CASSQANREYEQYF
TRBJ1-2 | TRBV3-1 | . | TRBD1 | TGTGCCAGCCAGAACCAAGGGGGCCATGGCTACACCTTC | CASQNQGGHGYTF
TRBJ1-6 | TRBV19 | . | . | TGTGCCAGTAGTATAGAGGGGGCGAATAATTCACCCCTCCACTTT | CASSIEGANNSPLHF
TRBJ1-2 | TRBV3-1 | . | . | TGTGCCAGCAGCCGAAGCGGGCTCGTCCCCTGGGGCTACACCTTC | CASSRSGLVPWGYTF
TRBJ2-2 | TRBV2 | many | . | TGTGCCAGCAGTGGGGTTCGGGGCAGCGGGGAGCTGTTTTTT | CASSGVRGSGELFF
TRBJ1-1 | TRBV19 | few | . | TGTGCCAGTAGCCCCGGACAGCGGACTTTCTTT | CASSPGQRTFF
TRBJ1-2 | TRBV5-4 | . | . | TGTGCCAGCAGCCCCCGTCTTTACTATGGCTACACCTTC | CASSPRLYYGYTF
TRBJ1-3 | TRBV7-8 | many | . | TGTGCCAGCAGCTTACTCGGACAGAGACTTGGAAACACCATATATTTT | CASSLLGQRLGNTIYF
TRBJ2-5 | TRBV5-4 | many | TRBD1 | TGTGCCAGCAGCCCGACAGGGGGCTGGGGAGAGACCCAGTACTTC | CASSPTGGWGETQYF
TRBJ1-2 | TRBV25-1 | . | TRBD1 | TGTGCCAGCAGTGAGAGGTGGGACGGGACAGGCTATGGCTACACCTTC | CASSERWDGTGYGYTF
TRBJ1-1 | TRBV2 | . | TRBD1 | TGTGCCAGCACTTGGACAGGGGGGTACACTGAAGCTTTCTTT | CASTWTGGYTEAFF
TRBJ2-5 | TRBV2 | . | TRBD1 | TGTGCCAGCAGAAGGGACAGGCAAGAGACCCAGTACTTC | CASRRDRQETQYF
TRBJ2-5 | TRBV20-1 | . | . | TGCAGTGCTAGAGATCTTGAGACCCAGTACTTC | CSARDLETQYF
TRBJ2-7 | TRBV20-1 | once | . | TGCAGTGCCCCACCGACAGGTACCTACGAGCAGTACTTC | CSAPPTGTYEQYF
TRBJ1-6 | TRBV30 | few | TRBD1 | TGTGCCTGGCGGGGACAGTATAATTCACCCCTCCACTTT | CAWRGQYNSPLHF
TRBJ2-5 | TRBV10-1 | once | TRBD2 | TGCGCCAGCAGTCGTAGCGGGAGGTGTTGGGAGACCCAGTACTTC | CASSRSGRCWETQYF
TRBJ1-2 | TRBV19 | many | TRBD1 | TGTGCCAGTAGTATCCCCGGGACAGGGAACTATGGCTACACCTTC | CASSIPGTGNYGYTF
TRBJ1-1 | TRBV29-1 | . | . | TGCAGCGTTGGTGCGGGGATGAACACTGAAGCTTTCTTT | CSVGAGMNTEAFF
TRBJ2-3 | TRBV24-1 | . | . | TGTGCCACCAGTGATGGAGCGGAGGCTAGTACAGATACGCAGTATTTT | CATSDGAEASTDTQYF
TRBJ2-7 | TRBV20-1 | few | . | TGCAGTGTCACTACCGGGGGCTCATACGAGCAGTACTTC | CSVTTGGSYEQYF
TRBJ2-1 | TRBV20-1 | . | . | TGCAGTGTTTGGAGAAATGAGCAGTTCTTC | CSVWRNEQFF
TRBJ2-2 | TRBV24-1 | . | TRBD2 | TGTGCCACCAGGACTAGCGGGAGCAACGGGGAGCTGTTTTTT | CATRTSGSNGELFF
TRBJ1-6 | TRBV10-3 | . | TRBD1 | TGTGCCATCAGTGAGTCCGGGGGACAGGGAGAAAATTCACCCCTCCACTTT | CAISESGGQGENSPLHF
TRBJ1-4 | TRBV20-1 | many | . | TGCAGTGCCCCCGCCCCTAATGAAAAACTGTTTTTT | CSAPAPNEKLFF
TRBJ2-7 | TRBV7-2 | once | . | TGTGCCAGCAGCACCACGCTCGGAGGGTCCTACGAGCAGTACTTC | CASSTTLGGSYEQYF
TRBJ2-7 | TRBV5-1 | many | TRBD1 | TGCGCCAGCAGACCGGGACAGTTATACGAGCAGTACTTC | CASRPGQLYEQYF
TRBJ2-7 | TRBV12-3/TRBV12-4 | many | TRBD1 | TGTGCCAGCAGTTTAATGAGGACAGGGAGCGACGAGCAGTACTTC | CASSLMRTGSDEQYF
TRBJ2-2 | TRBV24-1 | many | . | TGTGCCACCAGGACTAGCAGGGGTCCCCACGGGGAGCTGTTTTTT | CATRTSRGPHGELFF
TRBJ1-1 | TRBV11-2 | . | TRBD1 | TGTGCCAGCACGGACAGGGTTGGCACTGAAGCTTTCTTT | CASTDRVGTEAFF
TRBJ2-7 | TRBV4-2 | few | TRBD2 | TGTGCCAGCAGCCAAGGACTAGCGGCAAGCTCCTACGAGCAGTACTTC | CASSQGLAASSYEQYF
TRBJ2-1 | TRBV11-1 | . | . | TGTGCCAGCAGCTTCGGCGGCTGGGGGAATGAGCAGTTCTTC | CASSFGGWGNEQFF
TRBJ1-2 | TRBV19 | . | . | TGTGCCAGCCGGAGTAGGAATATCTATGGCTACACCTTC | CASRSRNIYGYTF
TRBJ1-5 | TRBV20-1 | . | . | TGCAGTGCTAGAGTCACTCCGACCCAGCCCCAGCATTTT | CSARVTPTQPQHF
TRBJ2-7 | TRBV6-5 | . | . | TGTGCCAGCAGTTACTCGCAGGGCTACGAGCAGTACTTC | CASSYSQGYEQYF